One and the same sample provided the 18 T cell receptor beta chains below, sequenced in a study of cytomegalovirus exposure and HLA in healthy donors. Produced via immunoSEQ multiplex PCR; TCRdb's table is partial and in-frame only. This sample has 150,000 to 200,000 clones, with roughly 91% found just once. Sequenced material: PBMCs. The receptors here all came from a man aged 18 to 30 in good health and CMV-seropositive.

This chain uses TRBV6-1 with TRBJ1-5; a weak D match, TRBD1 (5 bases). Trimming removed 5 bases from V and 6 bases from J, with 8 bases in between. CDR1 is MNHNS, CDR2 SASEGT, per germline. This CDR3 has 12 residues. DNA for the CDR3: TGTGCCAGCAGTCTCGGGGGTCAGCCCCAGCATTTT. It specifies CASSLGGQPQHF.

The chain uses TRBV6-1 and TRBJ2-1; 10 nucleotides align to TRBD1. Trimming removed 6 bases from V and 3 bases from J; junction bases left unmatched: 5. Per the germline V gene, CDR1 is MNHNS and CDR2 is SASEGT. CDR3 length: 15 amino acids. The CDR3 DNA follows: TGTGCCAGCAGCCCCGGGACAGGGGACTACAATGAGCAGTTCTTC. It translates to CASSPGTGDYNEQFF.

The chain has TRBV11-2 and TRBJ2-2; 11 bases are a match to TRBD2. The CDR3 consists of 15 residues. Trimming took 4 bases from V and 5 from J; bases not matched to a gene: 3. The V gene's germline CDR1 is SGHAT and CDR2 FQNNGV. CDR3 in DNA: TGTGCCAGCAGCTCTCTAGCGGGAGGAACCGGGGAGCTGTTTTTT. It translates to CASSSLAGGTGELFF.

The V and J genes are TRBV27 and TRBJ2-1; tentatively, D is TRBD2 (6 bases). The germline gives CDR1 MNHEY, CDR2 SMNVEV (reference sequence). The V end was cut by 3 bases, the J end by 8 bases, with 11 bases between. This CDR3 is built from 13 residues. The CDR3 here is CASSFIGGYEQFF. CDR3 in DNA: TGTGCCAGCAGTTTCATCGGGGGTTATGAGCAGTTCTTC.

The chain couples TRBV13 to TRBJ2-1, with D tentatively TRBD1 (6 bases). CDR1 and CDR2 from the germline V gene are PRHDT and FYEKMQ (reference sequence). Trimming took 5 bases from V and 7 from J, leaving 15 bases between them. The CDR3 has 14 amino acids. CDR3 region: CASSEGQLKNEQFF. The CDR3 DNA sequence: TGTGCCAGCAGCGAAGGACAGTTGAAAAATGAGCAGTTCTTC.

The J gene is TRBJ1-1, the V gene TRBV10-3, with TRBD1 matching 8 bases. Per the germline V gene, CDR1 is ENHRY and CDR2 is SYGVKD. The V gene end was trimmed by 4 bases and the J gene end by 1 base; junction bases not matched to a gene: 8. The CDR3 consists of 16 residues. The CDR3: CAISGNRGMGNTEAFF. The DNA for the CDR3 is TGTGCCATCAGTGGGAACAGGGGGATGGGGAACACTGAAGCTTTCTTT.

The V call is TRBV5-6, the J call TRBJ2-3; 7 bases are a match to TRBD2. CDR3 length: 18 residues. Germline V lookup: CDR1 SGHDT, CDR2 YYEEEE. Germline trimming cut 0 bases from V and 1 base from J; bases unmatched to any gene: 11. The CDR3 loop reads CASSLEVGLAVRTDTQYF. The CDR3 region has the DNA TGTGCCAGCAGCTTGGAAGTGGGGCTAGCGGTTCGCACAGATACGCAGTATTTT. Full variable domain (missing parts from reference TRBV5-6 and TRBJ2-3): DAGVTQSPTHLIKTRGQQVTLRCSPKSGHDTVSWYQQALGQGPQFIFQYYEEEERQRGNFPDRFSGHQFPNYSSELNVNALLLGDSALYLCASSLEVGLAVRTDTQYFGPGTRLTVL.

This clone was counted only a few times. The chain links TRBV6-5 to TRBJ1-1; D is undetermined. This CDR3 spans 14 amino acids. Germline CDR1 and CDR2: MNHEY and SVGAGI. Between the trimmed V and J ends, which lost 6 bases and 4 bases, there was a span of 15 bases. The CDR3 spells CASSPGLGGTEAFF. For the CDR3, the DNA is TGTGCCAGCAGCCCTGGACTAGGCGGCACTGAAGCTTTCTTT.

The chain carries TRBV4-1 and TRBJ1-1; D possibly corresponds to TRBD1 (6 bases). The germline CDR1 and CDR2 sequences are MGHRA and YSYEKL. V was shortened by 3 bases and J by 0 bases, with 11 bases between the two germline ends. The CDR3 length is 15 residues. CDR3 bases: TGCGCCAGCAGCCACAAAACAGGGATGAACACTGAAGCTTTCTTT. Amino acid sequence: CASSHKTGMNTEAFF.

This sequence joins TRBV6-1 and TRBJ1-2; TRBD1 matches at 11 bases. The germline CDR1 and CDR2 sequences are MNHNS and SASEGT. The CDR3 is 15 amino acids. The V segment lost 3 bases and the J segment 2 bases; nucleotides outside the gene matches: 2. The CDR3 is CASSDGTGGNYGYTF. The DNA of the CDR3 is TGTGCCAGCAGTGATGGGACAGGGGGAAACTATGGCTACACCTTC.

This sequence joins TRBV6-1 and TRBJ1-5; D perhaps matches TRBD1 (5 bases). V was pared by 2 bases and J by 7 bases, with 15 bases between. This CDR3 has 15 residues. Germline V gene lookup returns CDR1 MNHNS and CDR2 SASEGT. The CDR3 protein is CASSENSGSWQPQHF. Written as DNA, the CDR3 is TGTGCCAGCAGTGAAAACTCAGGGTCTTGGCAGCCCCAGCATTTT.

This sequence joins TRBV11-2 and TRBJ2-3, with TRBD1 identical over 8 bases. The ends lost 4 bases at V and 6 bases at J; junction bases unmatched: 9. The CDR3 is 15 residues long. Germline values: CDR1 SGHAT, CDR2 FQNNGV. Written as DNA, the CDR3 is TGTGCCAGCAGCTCTAATACAGGGGGAAGGGATACGCAGTATTTT. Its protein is CASSSNTGGRDTQYF.

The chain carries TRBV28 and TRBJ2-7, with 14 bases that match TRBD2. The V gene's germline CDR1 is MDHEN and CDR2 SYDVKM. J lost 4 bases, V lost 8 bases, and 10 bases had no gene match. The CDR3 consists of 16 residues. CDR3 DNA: TGTGCCAGCTCCTTCCGCGGGACTAGCGGGAGTTACGAGCAGTACTTC. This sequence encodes CASSFRGTSGSYEQYF.

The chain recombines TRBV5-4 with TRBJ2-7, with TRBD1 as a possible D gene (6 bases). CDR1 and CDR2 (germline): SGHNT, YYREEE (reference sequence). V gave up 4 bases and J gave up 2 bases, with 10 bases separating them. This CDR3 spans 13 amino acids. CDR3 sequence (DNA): TGTGCCAGCAGCGATGGACAGACCTACGAGCAGTACTTC. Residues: CASSDGQTYEQYF.

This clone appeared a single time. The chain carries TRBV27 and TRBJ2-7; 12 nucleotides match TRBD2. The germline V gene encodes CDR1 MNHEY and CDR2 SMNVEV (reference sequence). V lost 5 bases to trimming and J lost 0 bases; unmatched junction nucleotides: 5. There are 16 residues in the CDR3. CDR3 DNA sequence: TGTGCCAGCAGTCCGATGACTAGCGGGAGCTCCTACGAGCAGTACTTC. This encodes CASSPMTSGSSYEQYF.

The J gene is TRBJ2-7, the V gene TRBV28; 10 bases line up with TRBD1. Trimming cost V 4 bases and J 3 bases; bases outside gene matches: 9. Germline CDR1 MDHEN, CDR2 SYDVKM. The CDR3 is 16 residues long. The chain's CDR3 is CASSSPGQGWNYEQYF. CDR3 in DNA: TGTGCCAGCAGTTCCCCGGGACAGGGGTGGAACTACGAGCAGTACTTC.

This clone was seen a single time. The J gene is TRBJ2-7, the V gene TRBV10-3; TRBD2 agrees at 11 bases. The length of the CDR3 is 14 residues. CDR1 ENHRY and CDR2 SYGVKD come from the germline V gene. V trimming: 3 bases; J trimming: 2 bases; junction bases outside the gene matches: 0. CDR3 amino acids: CAISELAGAYEQYF. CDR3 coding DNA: TGTGCCATCAGTGAACTAGCGGGGGCCTACGAGCAGTACTTC.

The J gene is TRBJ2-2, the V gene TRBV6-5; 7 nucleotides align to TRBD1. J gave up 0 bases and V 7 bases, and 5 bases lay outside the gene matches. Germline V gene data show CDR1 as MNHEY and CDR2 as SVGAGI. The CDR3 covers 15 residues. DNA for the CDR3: TGTGCCAGCACCCGACAGGGAGCGAACACCGGGGAGCTGTTTTTT. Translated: CASTRQGANTGELFF.